Below are 9 T cell receptor beta chains sequenced from a single sample in a study of blood T cells in healthy people across ages. The authors ran a second PCR of about 6 to 11 cycles using a sample-barcoded 5' primer and a J-beta primer mix. One entry per CDR3 protein, called by TCRdb with MiXCR from the 5' RACE reads. The data contain 590,000 or so distinct CDR3 sequences, approximately 30% of them seen just once; the ten biggest clones take up 15% to 18%. Input material: blood. The receptors derive from a woman of 80 years or more in good health.

The chain has TRBV20-1 and TRBJ2-1; D remains ambiguous. Trimming took off 6 bases at V and 8 bases at J, with 17 bases between the two ends. In germline, CDR1 is DFQATT, CDR2 SNEGSKA (reference sequence). The CDR3 has 13 residues. CDR3 nucleotide sequence: TGCAGTGCCCCTGTCGGGCCAGGCGATGAGCAGTTCTTC. Its protein product is CSAPVGPGDEQFF.

J is TRBJ1-2 and V is TRBV28, with D maybe TRBD1 (6 bases). This CDR3 region has 14 residues. V was cut by 5 bases and J by 8 bases, with 18 bases left in between. From germline, CDR1 is MDHEN and CDR2 SYDVKM. This CDR3 is CASSVSGTIRGYTF. The CDR3 DNA reads TGTGCCAGCAGTGTTTCCGGGACAATAAGGGGCTACACCTTC.

Points on this clonotype: This may stem from a read error, because a much larger clone lies one nucleotide away. The rearrangement uses TRBV9 and TRBJ2-3; 10 nucleotides line up with TRBD2. V lost 4 bases to trimming and J lost 0 bases; unmatched junction nucleotides: 5. Per germline, CDR1 SGDLS and CDR2 YYNGEE. The CDR3 spans 16 residues. The CDR3 DNA sequence: TGTGCCAGCAGCTGTCATAGCGGGGGGAGCACAGATACGCAGTATTTT. Translated, it gives CASSCHSGGSTDTQYF.

This clonotype was picked up a small number of times. A much larger clone sits a single nucleotide away, making a read error possible. This chain links TRBV20-1 with TRBJ2-1, with 14 bases aligning to TRBD2. The J call could be wrong; TRBJ2-7 is a better fit for the DNA end. Germline loops: CDR1 DFQATT, CDR2 SNEGSKA (reference sequence). This CDR3 has 15 amino acids. CDR3 nucleotides: TGCAGTGCTGGGGGACTAGCGGGGGTATACAATGAGCAGTACTTC. Translation gives CSAGGLAGVYNEQYF.

This clonotype was counted a few times. The rearrangement links TRBV11-1 to TRBJ2-1; 7 nucleotides align to TRBD2. V lost 5 bases and J lost 4; bases outside the gene matches: 17. The V gene's germline CDR1 is SGHAT and CDR2 FQDESV (reference sequence). This CDR3 is built from 18 residues. CDR3 protein: CASSLRTSLSGGYNEQFF. Written as DNA, the CDR3 is TGTGCCAGCAGCCTTCGAACGTCTTTATCGGGGGGATACAATGAGCAGTTCTTC.

About this clonotype: This may come from a read error, since a much larger clone is one base off. The chain joins TRBV11-2 to TRBJ2-7; D is ambiguous. The CDR3 extends over 13 amino acids. Germline CDR1 reads SGHAT; CDR2 reads FQNNGV. V was pared by 1 base and J by 7 bases, with 11 bases between. CDR3 sequence reads: CASSLGFSGEQYF. CDR3 bases: TGTGCCAGCAGCTTAGGATTCTCGGGTGAGCAGTACTTC.

This clonotype was recorded at least ten times. The J gene is TRBJ2-1, the V gene TRBV15, with 10 nucleotides matching TRBD2. Germline V lookup: CDR1 LNHNV, CDR2 YYDKDF (reference sequence). CDR3 size: 18 residues. V lost 1 base, J lost 3 bases, and 9 bases stayed unmatched. The CDR3: CATSRGAGGRSGYNEQFF. The CDR3 bases are TGTGCCACCAGCAGAGGAGCGGGGGGGCGGTCCGGCTACAATGAGCAGTTCTTC.

Ten or more counts support this clonotype. This may stem from a read error, because a much larger clone lies one nucleotide away. This chain links TRBV29-1 with TRBJ2-1; tentative D call: TRBD1 (6 bases). TRBJ2-7 explains the end of the DNA better; the J call may be wrong. CDR1 and CDR2 (germline): SQVTM, ANQGSEA. This CDR3 region has 14 residues. CDR3 sequence reads: CSVEEGQGYNEQYF. Written as DNA, the CDR3 is TGCAGCGTTGAAGAAGGCCAGGGGTACAATGAGCAGTACTTC.

This clonotype was recorded many times. This sequence joins TRBV27 and TRBJ2-4, with TRBD2 matching 8 bases. With 6 bases clipped from V and 10 bases from J, the junction kept 8 bases outside the gene matches. Looked up from germline, CDR1 is MNHEY and CDR2 is SMNVEV (reference sequence). The CDR3 is 13 residues long. CDR3 in DNA: TGTGCCAGCAGGCGGGGGGCGTCAGGGATTCAGTACTTC. This sequence encodes CASRRGASGIQYF.